The next 10 T cell receptor beta chains were all read from a single sample in a study of blood T cell repertoires in COVID-19 (TCRdb year 2020). The library came from the immunoSEQ multiplex PCR assay. The table comes from immuneACCESS by way of TCRdb, which keeps in-frame sequences with V and J called. Part of the clones is missing from these tables; in studies checked, under half for an unresolved V gene and the rest for unknown reasons. The sample data list about 300,000 clones, and 89% of these were observed just once. Together, the top ten hold roughly 6.5% of the sample. Input material: peripheral blood. Receptor source: a man aged 18 to 30 who had recovered from COVID-19.

This sequence joins TRBV5-6 and TRBJ2-6, with D possibly being TRBD2 (6 bases). The CDR3 extends over 17 amino acids. Germline V CDR1 and CDR2: SGHDT, YYEEEE. The ends were cut back, 1 base at V and 0 bases at J, with 11 bases in the middle. As DNA, the CDR3 is TGTGCCAGCAGCTTGCCGGTCGGGAGCTCTGGGGCCAACGTCCTGACTTTC. As protein: CASSLPVGSSGANVLTF.

This clone showed up just a few times. The rearrangement uses TRBV9 and TRBJ2-7; 8 bases fit TRBD2. CDR1 and CDR2 (germline): SGDLS, YYNGEE. The CDR3 runs to 15 residues. Unmatched junction bases numbered 8, after V lost 3 bases and J lost 3 bases. The CDR3 bases are TGTGCCAGCAGCGCGGGACTAGTAGGGATCTACGAGCAGTACTTC. Translation: CASSAGLVGIYEQYF.

This sequence joins TRBV7-2 and TRBJ2-3; TRBD1 might be the D (6 bases). The V gene's germline CDR1 is SGHTA and CDR2 FQGNSA. The CDR3 has 14 residues. Trimming pared 5 bases from V and 1 base from J, leaving 10 bases between. The chain's CDR3 is CASSRQVRTDTQYF. CDR3 DNA: TGTGCCAGCAGCAGACAGGTTCGCACAGATACGCAGTATTTT.

This clone was detected once. The chain uses TRBV6-5 and TRBJ2-1; weak D call: TRBD2 (5 bases). This CDR3 contains 15 residues. CDR1 is MNHEY and CDR2 is SVGAGI in the germline V gene. V lost 8 bases, J lost 4 bases, and 18 bases lay in between. The CDR3, as DNA: TGTGCCAGCTTGGGAGCGAGCGCCCTATACAATGAGCAGTTCTTC. This sequence encodes CASLGASALYNEQFF.

This clone has a single count. The gene calls are TRBV5-5 and TRBJ1-1; D not resolved. This CDR3 has 15 amino acids. Germline V gene lookup returns CDR1 SGHKS and CDR2 YYEKEE (reference sequence). V shed 4 bases and J shed 2 bases, with 15 bases lying between them. As DNA, the CDR3 is TGTGCCAGCAGCCCTACGAGACAACTCAACACTGAAGCTTTCTTT. Translating gives CASSPTRQLNTEAFF.

The chain uses TRBV5-1 and TRBJ1-1; maybe TRBD1 (5 bases). V was cut by 2 bases and J by 2 bases, with 10 bases left in between. Germline values: CDR1 SGHRS, CDR2 YFSETQ. The CDR3 is made up of 14 amino acids. The CDR3 coding sequence is TGCGCCAGCAGCTTTCAGGGTCTCAACACTGAAGCTTTCTTT. This translates into CASSFQGLNTEAFF.

The chain has TRBV27 and TRBJ2-1, with a weak D call TRBD2 (5 bases). Trimming stripped 2 bases from V and 10 bases from J, with 9 bases between. The germline CDR1 and CDR2 sequences are MNHEY and SMNVEV (reference sequence). This CDR3 has 12 residues. The CDR3 DNA is TGTGCCAGCAGTTTAGGGCAGCGGGAGCAGTTCTTC. Translation: CASSLGQREQFF.

This sequence joins TRBV7-8 and TRBJ2-6; no firm D call. CDR3 length equals 19 residues. V was cut by 1 base and J by 2 bases, with 18 bases left in between. CDR1 and CDR2 (germline): SGHVS, FQNEAQ. In nucleotides, the CDR3 is TGTGCCAGCAGCTTAGGACCTGTGGGCTCGCCACCTGGGGCCAACGTCCTGACTTTC. Its protein product is CASSLGPVGSPPGANVLTF.

This clone was observed a single time. The genes are TRBV29-1 and TRBJ1-2, with 7 bases fitting TRBD1. CDR3 length equals 11 residues. CDR1 and CDR2 (germline): SQVTM, ANQGSEA. V shed 7 bases and J 6 bases; nucleotides not matched to a gene: 5. CDR3 loop: CSAVTGNGYTF. CDR3 nucleotide sequence: TGCAGCGCCGTGACAGGGAATGGCTACACCTTC.

The chain recombines TRBV15 with TRBJ2-5, with D hard to call. This CDR3 has 12 residues. Germline V lookup: CDR1 LNHNV, CDR2 YYDKDF (reference sequence). V gave up 4 bases and J gave up 3 bases, with 6 bases separating them. CDR3 residues: CATSTGEETQYF. For the CDR3, the DNA is TGTGCCACCAGCACGGGTGAAGAGACCCAGTACTTC.